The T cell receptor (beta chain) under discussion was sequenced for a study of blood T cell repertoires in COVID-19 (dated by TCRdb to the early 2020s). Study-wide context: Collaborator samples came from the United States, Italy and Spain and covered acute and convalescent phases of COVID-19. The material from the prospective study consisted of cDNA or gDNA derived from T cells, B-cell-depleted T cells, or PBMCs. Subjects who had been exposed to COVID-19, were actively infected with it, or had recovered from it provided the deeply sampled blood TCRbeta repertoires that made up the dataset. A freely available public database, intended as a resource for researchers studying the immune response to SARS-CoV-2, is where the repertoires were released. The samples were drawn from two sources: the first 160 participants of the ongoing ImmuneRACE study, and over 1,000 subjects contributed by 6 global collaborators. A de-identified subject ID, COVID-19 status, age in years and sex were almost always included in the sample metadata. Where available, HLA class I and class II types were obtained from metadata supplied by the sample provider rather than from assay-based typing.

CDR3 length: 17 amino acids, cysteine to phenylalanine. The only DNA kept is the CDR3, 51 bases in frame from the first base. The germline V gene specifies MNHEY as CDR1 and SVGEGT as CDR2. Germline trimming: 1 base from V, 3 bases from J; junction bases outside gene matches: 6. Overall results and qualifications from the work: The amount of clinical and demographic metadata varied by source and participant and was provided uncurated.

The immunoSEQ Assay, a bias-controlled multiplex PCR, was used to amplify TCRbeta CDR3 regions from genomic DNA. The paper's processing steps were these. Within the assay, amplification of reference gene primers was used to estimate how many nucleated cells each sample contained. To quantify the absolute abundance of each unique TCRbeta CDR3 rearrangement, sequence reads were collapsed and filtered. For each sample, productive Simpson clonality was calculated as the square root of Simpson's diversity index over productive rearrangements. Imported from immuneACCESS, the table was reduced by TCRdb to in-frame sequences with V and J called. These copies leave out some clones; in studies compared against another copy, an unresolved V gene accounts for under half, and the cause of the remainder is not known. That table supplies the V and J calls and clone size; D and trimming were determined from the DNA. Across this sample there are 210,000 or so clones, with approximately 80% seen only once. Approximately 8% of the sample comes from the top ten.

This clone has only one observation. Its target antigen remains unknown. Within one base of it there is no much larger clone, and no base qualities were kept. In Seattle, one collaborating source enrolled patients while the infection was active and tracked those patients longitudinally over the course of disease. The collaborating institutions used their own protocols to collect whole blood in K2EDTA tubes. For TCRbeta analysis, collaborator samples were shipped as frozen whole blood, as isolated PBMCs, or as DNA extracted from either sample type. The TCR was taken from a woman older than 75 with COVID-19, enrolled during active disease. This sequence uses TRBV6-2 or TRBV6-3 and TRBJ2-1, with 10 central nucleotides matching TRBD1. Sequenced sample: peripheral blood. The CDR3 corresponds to CASSYLTGTGVYNEQFF. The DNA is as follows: TGTGCCAGCAGTTACTTAACCGGGACAGGGGTCTACAATGAGCAGTTCTTC.